This T cell receptor (beta chain) was profiled in a study of T cells in Graves' hyperthyroidism and ophthalmopathy. Study results and limitations: It was a median roughly 6.5 months before onset that the model predicted ophthalmopathy.

RNA transcripts yielded amplified TCR beta CDR3 regions. HTBI primers were the set used in a first-round RT-PCR of the TCR CDR3. MiXCR was run by TCRdb on the multiplex PCR reads, yielding one entry per CDR3 protein. Found here are approximately 34,000 distinct CDR3 sequences, approximately 50% of them singletons; the top ten hold roughly 25%. The count of this clonotype is one. The antigen remains undetermined. Out of approximately 10 ml of fresh peripheral blood came the PBMCs. Germline CDR1 DFQATT, CDR2 SNEGSKA (reference sequence). The CDR3 loop spans 15 amino acids. Trimming cost V 4 bases and J 0 bases; bases outside gene matches: 6.

Material: blood. This receptor was taken from a woman aged 40 to 50 with Graves' ophthalmopathy. V gene TRBV20-1 combines with J gene TRBJ1-5; TRBD1 aligns across 7 bases. CDR3 amino acids: CSAKGHRGSNQPQHF. CDR3 in DNA: TGCAGTGCTAAAGGGCACAGGGGTAGCAATCAGCCCCAGCATTTT.